This T cell receptor (beta chain) stems from a study of B cell selection in AIRE deficiency. CD4+CD127+ cells were sorted as the conventional CD4 T cells. Healthy unrelated donors supplied the control samples. TCRdb's table, derived via immunoSEQ multiplex PCR, lists solely in-frame clones and lacks some. The sample lists under 30,000 clones, less than 97% occurring once. Trimming removed 5 bases from V and 0 bases from J, with 11 bases in between. This CDR3 has 15 amino acids. Germline V gives CDR1 MDHEN, CDR2 SYDVKM. Details on this clone: Antigen: not known.

Study-wide results and limits: Of some 3,900 shared Treg TCRbeta sequences, 25% to 35% were healthy-donor-only and just under 9.5% patient-only.

Sequencing was done on a sample of CD4+CD127+ conventional T cells sorted from PBMCs. This TCR was recovered from a human donor in good health. The chain couples TRBV28 to TRBJ1-3; perhaps TRBD1 as D (5 bases). The CDR3 spells CASSPPQVSGNTIYF. The DNA for the CDR3 is TGTGCCAGCAGTCCACCACAGGTCTCTGGAAACACCATATATTTT.